The clone carrying this TCR beta chain came up a few times. Its specificity is unknown. The authors prepared the TCRbeta library with unique molecular identifiers. TCRdb reprocessed the PCR reads via MiXCR and lists one record per CDR3 protein. The top ten clones hold around two fifths of a sample with approximately 220,000 distinct CDR3 sequences, more than 15% of them seen once. The record originates from a study of T-cell reconstitution after alpha-beta-depleted transplantation in children. Whole-study findings and limits: At one year after transplant, newly produced T cells mostly accounted for T-cell counts and diversity. The origin of alpha-beta T cells about two months after transplant was reportedly several hundred expanded graft clones.

Germline assignment: CDR1 SGHAT and CDR2 FQDESV (reference sequence). The CDR3 contains 19 residues. V lost 4 bases, J lost 9 bases, and 31 bases lay in between. The TCR sequence derives from a male patient aged 2 to 10 who had a stem cell transplant for acute lymphoblastic leukemia, so the T cells may come from the graft donor. The chain recombines TRBV11-1 with TRBJ2-4, with D possibly being TRBD2 (5 bases). The specimen was PBMCs, mostly from graft donor cells, collected 360 days after TCRalphabeta/CD19-depleted stem cell transplant. Here the CDR3 reads CASSSPLWAPELVLPIQYF. The CDR3 coding sequence is TGTGCCAGCAGCTCACCATTATGGGCCCCGGAACTAGTCCTCCCCATTCAGTACTTC.